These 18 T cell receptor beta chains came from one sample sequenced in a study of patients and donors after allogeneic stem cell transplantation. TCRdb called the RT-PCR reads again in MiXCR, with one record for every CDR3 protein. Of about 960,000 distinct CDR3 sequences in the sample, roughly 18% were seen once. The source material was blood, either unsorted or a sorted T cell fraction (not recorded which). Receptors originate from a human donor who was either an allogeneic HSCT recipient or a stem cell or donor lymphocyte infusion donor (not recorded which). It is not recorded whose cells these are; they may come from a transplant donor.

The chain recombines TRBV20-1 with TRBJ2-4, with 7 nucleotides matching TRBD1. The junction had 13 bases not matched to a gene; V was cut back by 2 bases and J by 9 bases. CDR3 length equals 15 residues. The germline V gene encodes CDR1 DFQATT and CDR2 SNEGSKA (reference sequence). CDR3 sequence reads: CSARFGTALGGIQYF. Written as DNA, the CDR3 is TGCAGTGCTAGATTTGGGACAGCCTTAGGAGGCATTCAGTACTTC.

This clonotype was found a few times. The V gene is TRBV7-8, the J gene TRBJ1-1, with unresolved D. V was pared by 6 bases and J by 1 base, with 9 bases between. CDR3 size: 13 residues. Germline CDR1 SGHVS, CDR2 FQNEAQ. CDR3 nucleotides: TGTGCCAGCAGGGACGGACGGAACACTGAAGCTTTCTTT. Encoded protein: CASRDGRNTEAFF.

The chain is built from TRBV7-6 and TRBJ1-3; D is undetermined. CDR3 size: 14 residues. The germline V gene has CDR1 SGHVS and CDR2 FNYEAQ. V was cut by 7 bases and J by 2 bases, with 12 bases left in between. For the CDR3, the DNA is TGTGCCAGCACCCTAAAGACGGCTGGAAACACCATATATTTT. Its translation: CASTLKTAGNTIYF. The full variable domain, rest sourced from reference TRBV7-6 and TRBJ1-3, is GAGVSQSPRYKVTKRGQDVALRCDPISGHVSLYWYRQALGQGPEFLTYFNYEAQQDKSGLPNDRFSAERPEGSISTLTIQRTEQRDSAMYRCASTLKTAGNTIYFGEGSWLTVV.

The chain's CDR3 is CASSEEGPQRGGHKNEQFF. The CDR3 nucleotides are TGTGCCAGCAGTGAAGAAGGGCCCCAGCGGGGGGGGCACAAAAATGAGCAGTTCTTC. The chain links TRBV2 to TRBJ2-1; TRBD2 agrees at 10 bases. The junction had 16 bases not matched to a gene; V was cut back by 1 base and J by 7 bases. This CDR3 has 19 residues. Germline V gene sequence: CDR1 SNHLY, CDR2 FYNNEI.

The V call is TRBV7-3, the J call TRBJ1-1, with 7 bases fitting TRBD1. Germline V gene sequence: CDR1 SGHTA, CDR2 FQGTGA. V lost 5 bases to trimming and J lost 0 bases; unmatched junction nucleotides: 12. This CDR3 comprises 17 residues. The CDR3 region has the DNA TGTGCCAGCAGCCGAGGGGGAGGGGGCGACATGAACACTGAAGCTTTCTTT. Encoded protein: CASSRGGGGDMNTEAFF.

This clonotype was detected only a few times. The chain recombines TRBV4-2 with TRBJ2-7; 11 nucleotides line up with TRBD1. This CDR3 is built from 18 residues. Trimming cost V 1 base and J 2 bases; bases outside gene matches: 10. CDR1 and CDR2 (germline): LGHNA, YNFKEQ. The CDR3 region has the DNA TGTGCCAGCAGCCAAGTGGGACAGGGGGTTAAGGGGGCCTACGAGCAGTACTTC. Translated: CASSQVGQGVKGAYEQYF.

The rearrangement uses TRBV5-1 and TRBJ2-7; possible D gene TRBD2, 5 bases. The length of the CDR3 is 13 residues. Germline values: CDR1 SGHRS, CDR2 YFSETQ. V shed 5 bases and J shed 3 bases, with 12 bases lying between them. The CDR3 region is CASRGDSHYEQYF. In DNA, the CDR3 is TGCGCCAGCAGGGGAGACTCCCACTACGAGCAGTACTTC.

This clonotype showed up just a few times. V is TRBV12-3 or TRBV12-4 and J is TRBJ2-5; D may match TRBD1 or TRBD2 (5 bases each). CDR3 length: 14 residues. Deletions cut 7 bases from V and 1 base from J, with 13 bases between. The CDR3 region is CASTSRGVQETQYF. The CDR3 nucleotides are TGTGCCAGCACCTCCAGAGGGGTCCAAGAGACCCAGTACTTC.

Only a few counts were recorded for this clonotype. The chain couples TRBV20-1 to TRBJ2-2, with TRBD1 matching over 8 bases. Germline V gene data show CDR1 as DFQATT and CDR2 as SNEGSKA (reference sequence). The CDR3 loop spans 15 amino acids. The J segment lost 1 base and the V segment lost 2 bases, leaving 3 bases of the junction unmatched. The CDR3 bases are TGCAGTGCTAGAAGAGGGACAGGGAACACCGGGGAGCTGTTTTTT. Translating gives CSARRGTGNTGELFF.

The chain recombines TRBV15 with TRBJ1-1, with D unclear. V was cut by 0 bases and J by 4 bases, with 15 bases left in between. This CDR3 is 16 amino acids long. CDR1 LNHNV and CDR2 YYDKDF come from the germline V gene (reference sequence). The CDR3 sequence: CATSRDPRTLGTEAFF. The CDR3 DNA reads TGTGCCACCAGCAGAGATCCTAGGACCTTGGGCACTGAAGCTTTCTTT.

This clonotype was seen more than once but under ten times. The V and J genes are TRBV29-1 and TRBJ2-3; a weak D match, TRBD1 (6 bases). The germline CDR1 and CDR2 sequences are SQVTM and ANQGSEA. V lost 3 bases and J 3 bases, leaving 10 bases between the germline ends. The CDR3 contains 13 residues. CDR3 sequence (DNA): TGCAGCGTTGAGGGGGCAAGTACAGATACGCAGTATTTT. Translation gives CSVEGASTDTQYF.

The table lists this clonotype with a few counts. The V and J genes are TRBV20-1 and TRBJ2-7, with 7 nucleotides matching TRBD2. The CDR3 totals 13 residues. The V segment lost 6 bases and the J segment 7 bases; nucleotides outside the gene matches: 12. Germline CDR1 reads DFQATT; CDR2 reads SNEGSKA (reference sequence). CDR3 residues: CSATDGGRAEQYF. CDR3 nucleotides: TGCAGTGCCACGGACGGGGGGAGGGCGGAGCAGTACTTC.

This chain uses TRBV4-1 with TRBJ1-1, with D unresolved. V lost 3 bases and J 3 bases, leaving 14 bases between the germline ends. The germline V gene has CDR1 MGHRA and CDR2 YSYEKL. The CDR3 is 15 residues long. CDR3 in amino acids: CASSHSGDRDTEAFF. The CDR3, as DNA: TGCGCCAGCAGCCATAGCGGGGATAGGGACACTGAAGCTTTCTTT.

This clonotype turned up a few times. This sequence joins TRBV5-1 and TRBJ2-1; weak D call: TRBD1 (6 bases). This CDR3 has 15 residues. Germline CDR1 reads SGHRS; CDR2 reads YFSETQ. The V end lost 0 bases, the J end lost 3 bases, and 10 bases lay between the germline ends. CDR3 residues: CASSLEQGLYNEQFF. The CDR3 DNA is TGCGCCAGCAGCTTGGAACAGGGTCTCTACAATGAGCAGTTCTTC.

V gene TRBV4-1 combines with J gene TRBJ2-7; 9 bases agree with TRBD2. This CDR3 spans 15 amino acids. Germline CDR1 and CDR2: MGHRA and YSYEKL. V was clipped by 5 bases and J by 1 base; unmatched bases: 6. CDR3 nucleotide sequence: TGCGCCAGCAGCGCCGGGACTAGCAGTTCCTACGAGCAGTACTTC. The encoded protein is CASSAGTSSSYEQYF.

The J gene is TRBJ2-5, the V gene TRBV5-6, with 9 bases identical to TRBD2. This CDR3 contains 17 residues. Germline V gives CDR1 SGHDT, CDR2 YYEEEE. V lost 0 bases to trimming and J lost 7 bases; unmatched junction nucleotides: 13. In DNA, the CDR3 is TGTGCCAGCAGCTTGGTTACGGCGGGAGGGCCCATGGCGACCCAGTACTTC. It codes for CASSLVTAGGPMATQYF.

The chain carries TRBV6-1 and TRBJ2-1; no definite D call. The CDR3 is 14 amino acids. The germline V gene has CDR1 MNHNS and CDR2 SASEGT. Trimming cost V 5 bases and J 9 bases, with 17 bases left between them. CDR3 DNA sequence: TGTGCCAGCAGTCCCCAAACGCTAGTTGGTGAGCAGTTCTTC. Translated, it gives CASSPQTLVGEQFF.

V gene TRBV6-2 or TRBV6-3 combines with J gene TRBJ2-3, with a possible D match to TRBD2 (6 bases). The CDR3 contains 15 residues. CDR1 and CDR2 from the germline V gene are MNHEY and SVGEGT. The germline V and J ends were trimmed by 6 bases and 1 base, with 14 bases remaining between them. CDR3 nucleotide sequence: TGTGCCAGCAGCCACGAGGGACTCCGCACAGATACGCAGTATTTT. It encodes CASSHEGLRTDTQYF.